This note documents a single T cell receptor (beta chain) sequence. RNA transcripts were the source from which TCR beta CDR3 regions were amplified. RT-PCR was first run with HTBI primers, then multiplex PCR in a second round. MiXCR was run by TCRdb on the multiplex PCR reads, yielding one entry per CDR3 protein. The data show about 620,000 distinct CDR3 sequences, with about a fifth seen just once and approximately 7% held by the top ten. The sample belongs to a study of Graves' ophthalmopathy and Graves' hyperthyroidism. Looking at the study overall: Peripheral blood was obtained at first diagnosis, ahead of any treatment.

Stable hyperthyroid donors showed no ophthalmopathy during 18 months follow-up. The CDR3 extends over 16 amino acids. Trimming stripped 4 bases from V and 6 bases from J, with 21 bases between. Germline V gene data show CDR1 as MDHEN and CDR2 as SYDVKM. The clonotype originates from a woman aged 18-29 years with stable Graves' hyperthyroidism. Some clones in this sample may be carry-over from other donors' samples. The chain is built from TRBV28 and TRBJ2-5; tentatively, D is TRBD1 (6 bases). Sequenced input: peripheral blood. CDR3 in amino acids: CASSYSIGETGKTQYF. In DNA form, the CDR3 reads TGTGCCAGCAGTTACTCTATTGGAGAGACAGGCAAGACCCAGTACTTC.